This T cell receptor beta chain comes out of a study of cytomegalovirus exposure and HLA in healthy donors. About the research overall: Both the 120 validation repertoires and the approximately 620 first-cohort repertoires used the same platform, as reported by a later analysis.

While the first cohort had 700 or so subjects, the donors belonged to the separate validation cohort of over a hundred subjects. Regarding this clone: Its antigen is currently unknown.

Study-level results: In the roughly 120 validation repertoires, a later analysis found that first-cohort TCR clusters tended to co-occur. Researchers counted over 150 TCR beta chains as cytomegalovirus-associated.

Sequenced by immunoSEQ multiplex PCR; TCRdb stores in-frame clones only, minus some. The table shows tens of thousands of clones, with 96% occurring only once. Trimming shortened V by 0 bases and J by 8 bases, and 13 bases separated the two germline ends. Germline V gene sequence: CDR1 GTSNPN, CDR2 SVGIG (reference sequence). The CDR3 loop spans 13 amino acids. Sequenced sample: PBMCs. The chain is built from TRBV30 and TRBJ1-2; D not resolved. The sequence came from a man aged 18 to 29 in good health and CMV-seronegative. CDR3 bases: TGTGCCTGGAGTGTACACACTACGTCGGGCTACACCTTC. Its translation: CAWSVHTTSGYTF. The full variable domain, completed using reference TRBV30 and TRBJ1-2, is SQTIHQWPATLVQPVGSPLSLECTVEGTSNPNLYWYRQAAGRGLQLLFYSVGIGQISSEVPQNLSASRPQDRQFILSSKKLLLSDSGFYLCAWSVHTTSGYTFGSGTRLTVV.